This entry concerns a single TCR beta chain. What it binds is unknown. These data are taken from a study of OX40 agonist ivuxolimab in advanced cancers. Profiled with immunoSEQ multiplex PCR; TCRdb holds only in-frame clones, not every one. Of about 36,000 clones in the sample, about 70% were seen once. The V and J ends lost 5 bases and 4 bases respectively, with 17 bases between them. The V gene's germline CDR1 is LNHDA and CDR2 SQIVND (reference sequence). The CDR3 is 16 residues long. The study's findings and limits: Expanded clones belonging to CD8+ T cells outnumbered, on average, those of CD4+.

The receptor's source is an adult with an advanced solid tumor such as melanoma, head and neck, liver or kidney cancer. The chain has TRBV19 and TRBJ2-2; D is possibly TRBD1 or TRBD2 (6 bases each). The input for sequencing was CD4+ or CD8+ T cells sorted from blood, taken in a trial of the OX40 agonist ivuxolimab. Here the CDR3 reads CASSPGRGRGTGELFF. For the CDR3, the DNA is TGTGCCAGTAGTCCCGGACGGGGGCGAGGCACCGGGGAGCTGTTTTTT.